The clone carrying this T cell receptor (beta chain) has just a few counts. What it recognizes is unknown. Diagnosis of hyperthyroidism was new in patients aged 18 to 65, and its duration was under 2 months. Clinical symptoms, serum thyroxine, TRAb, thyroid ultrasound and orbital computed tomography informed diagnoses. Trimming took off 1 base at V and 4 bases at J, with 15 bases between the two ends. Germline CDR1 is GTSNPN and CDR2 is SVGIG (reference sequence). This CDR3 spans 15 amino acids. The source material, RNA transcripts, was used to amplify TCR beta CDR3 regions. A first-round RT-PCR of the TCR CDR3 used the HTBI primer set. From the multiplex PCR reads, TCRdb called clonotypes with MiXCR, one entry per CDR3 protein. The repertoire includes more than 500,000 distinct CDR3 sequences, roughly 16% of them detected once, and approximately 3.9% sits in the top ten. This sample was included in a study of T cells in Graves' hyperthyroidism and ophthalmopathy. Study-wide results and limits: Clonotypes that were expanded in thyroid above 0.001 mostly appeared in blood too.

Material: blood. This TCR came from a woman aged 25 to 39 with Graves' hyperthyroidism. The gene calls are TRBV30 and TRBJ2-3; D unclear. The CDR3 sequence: CAWSAGRHEPDTQYF. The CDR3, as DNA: TGTGCCTGGAGTGCAGGTCGGCACGAGCCAGATACGCAGTATTTT.